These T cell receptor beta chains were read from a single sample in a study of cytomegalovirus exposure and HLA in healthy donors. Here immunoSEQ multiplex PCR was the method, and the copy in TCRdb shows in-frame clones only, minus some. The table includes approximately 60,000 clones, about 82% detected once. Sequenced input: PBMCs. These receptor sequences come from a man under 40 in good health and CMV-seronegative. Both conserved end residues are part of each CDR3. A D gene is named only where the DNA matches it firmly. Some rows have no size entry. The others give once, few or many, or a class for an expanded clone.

cdr3_nt: TGTGCCAGCAGTCCTCCGGGACTAGCGGACAATGAGCAGTTCTTC
cdr3_aa: CASSPPGLADNEQFF
clone_size: .
j_call: TRBJ2-1
d_call: TRBD2
v_call: TRBV7-9

cdr3_nt: TGTGCCAGCAGCGCCGGGACAGGATACGAGCAGTACTTC
cdr3_aa: CASSAGTGYEQYF
clone_size: once
j_call: TRBJ2-7
d_call: TRBD1
v_call: TRBV2

cdr3_nt: TGCGCCAGCAGCTCCGGAGGTGGGGTTGGGACAGAGCTTTTCTTT
cdr3_aa: CASSSGGGVGTELFF
clone_size: .
j_call: TRBJ1-1
d_call: TRBD1
v_call: TRBV5-1

cdr3_nt: TGTGCCAGCTCGCTTGGGACAGGGCACACTGAAGCTTTCTTT
cdr3_aa: CASSLGTGHTEAFF
clone_size: once
j_call: TRBJ1-1
d_call: TRBD1
v_call: TRBV18

cdr3_nt: TGTGCCAGCAGCTTAGCTCCGGGACAGGGTAACACTGAAGCTTTCTTT
cdr3_aa: CASSLAPGQGNTEAFF
clone_size: .
j_call: TRBJ1-1
d_call: TRBD1
v_call: TRBV7-2

cdr3_nt: TGTGCCAACAAAGCGGGAGGACTCTACAATGAGCAGTTCTTC
cdr3_aa: CANKAGGLYNEQFF
clone_size: .
j_call: TRBJ2-1
d_call: TRBD2
v_call: TRBV2

cdr3_nt: TGTGCCAGCAGCTTTCCGGGCACAGATACGCAGTATTTT
cdr3_aa: CASSFPGTDTQYF
clone_size: .
j_call: TRBJ2-3
d_call: .
v_call: TRBV7-2

cdr3_nt: TGTGCCAGCAGCCAAAGCGTAGGACAGGGGAAGAGTAGTGAAAAACTGTTTTTT
cdr3_aa: CASSQSVGQGKSSEKLFF
clone_size: .
j_call: TRBJ1-4
d_call: TRBD1
v_call: TRBV4-2

cdr3_nt: TGTGCCAGCAGCTTAGCGGGAGCGGGAGGCTGGGATGAGCAGTTCTTC
cdr3_aa: CASSLAGAGGWDEQFF
clone_size: .
j_call: TRBJ2-1
d_call: TRBD2
v_call: TRBV7-2

cdr3_nt: TGTGCCAGCAGCCCTCCGAGCTCTGGGGCCAACGTCCTGACTTTC
cdr3_aa: CASSPPSSGANVLTF
clone_size: .
j_call: TRBJ2-6
d_call: .
v_call: TRBV7-2

cdr3_nt: TGTGCCAGCAGTCCCAGGGTGGGGAATAGCAATCAGCCCCAGCATTTT
cdr3_aa: CASSPRVGNSNQPQHF
clone_size: .
j_call: TRBJ1-5
d_call: .
v_call: TRBV6-6

cdr3_nt: TGTGCCAGCAAGTACAGCTACGAGCAGTACTTC
cdr3_aa: CASKYSYEQYF
clone_size: .
j_call: TRBJ2-7
d_call: .
v_call: TRBV6-5

cdr3_nt: TGTGCCAGCAGCTTGCGAAGCGTGGTAAGCACAGATACGCAGTATTTT
cdr3_aa: CASSLRSVVSTDTQYF
clone_size: .
j_call: TRBJ2-3
d_call: .
v_call: TRBV5-6

cdr3_nt: TGTGCCAGCAGCTTGGACACGAACACCGGGGAGCTGTTTTTT
cdr3_aa: CASSLDTNTGELFF
clone_size: .
j_call: TRBJ2-2
d_call: .
v_call: TRBV5-4

cdr3_nt: TGTGCCAGCAGCTTTCAGTCGGGGGGCCAGGGCACAGATACGCAGTATTTT
cdr3_aa: CASSFQSGGQGTDTQYF
clone_size: .
j_call: TRBJ2-3
d_call: .
v_call: TRBV7-8

cdr3_nt: TGCGCCAGCTTTCGTGGGACTAGCGGTTACAATGAGCAGTTCTTC
cdr3_aa: CASFRGTSGYNEQFF
clone_size: .
j_call: TRBJ2-1
d_call: TRBD2
v_call: TRBV5-1

cdr3_nt: TGTGCCAGCAGCTTAGCCGGTTACACTGAAGCTTTCTTT
cdr3_aa: CASSLAGYTEAFF
clone_size: .
j_call: TRBJ1-1
d_call: .
v_call: TRBV7-8

cdr3_nt: TGCGCCAGCAGCCGCCCGGGGTCACCCCTCCACTTT
cdr3_aa: CASSRPGSPLHF
clone_size: .
j_call: TRBJ1-6
d_call: .
v_call: TRBV4-1

cdr3_nt: TGTGCCACCAGCACGGGGGAGAGCACCTACAATGAGCAGTTCTTC
cdr3_aa: CATSTGESTYNEQFF
clone_size: .
j_call: TRBJ2-1
d_call: .
v_call: TRBV15

cdr3_nt: TGTGCCAGCTCACCAAGGGGCGATTCTGAAGCTTTCTTT
cdr3_aa: CASSPRGDSEAFF
clone_size: few
j_call: TRBJ1-1
d_call: .
v_call: TRBV18

cdr3_nt: TGTGCCAGCAGTTTAAAAGCGGGACACTACAATGAGCAGTTCTTC
cdr3_aa: CASSLKAGHYNEQFF
clone_size: .
j_call: TRBJ2-1
d_call: .
v_call: TRBV27

cdr3_nt: TGTGCCAGCAGCCGGGGACAGATGAACACTGAAGCTTTCTTT
cdr3_aa: CASSRGQMNTEAFF
clone_size: .
j_call: TRBJ1-1
d_call: TRBD1
v_call: TRBV6-1

cdr3_nt: TGTGCCAGCAGAATGGGACAGAGCTCCTACGAGCAGTACTTC
cdr3_aa: CASRMGQSSYEQYF
clone_size: .
j_call: TRBJ2-7
d_call: TRBD1
v_call: TRBV7-8

cdr3_nt: TGTGCCAGCTCACCGAGTAGCCCAGGGGGAGCCAAAAACATTCAGTACTTC
cdr3_aa: CASSPSSPGGAKNIQYF
clone_size: .
j_call: TRBJ2-4
d_call: TRBD1
v_call: TRBV18

cdr3_nt: TGTGCCAGCAGCTTCGGGATAGCGGGAGGTACCGGGGAGCTGTTTTTT
cdr3_aa: CASSFGIAGGTGELFF
clone_size: .
j_call: TRBJ2-2
d_call: TRBD2
v_call: TRBV5-4

cdr3_nt: TGTGCCAGCAGTGCGCTCCGGACAGGGGCAGTCTACGAGCAGTACTTC
cdr3_aa: CASSALRTGAVYEQYF
clone_size: few
j_call: TRBJ2-7
d_call: TRBD1
v_call: TRBV6-1

cdr3_nt: TGCAGCCACGCGGAGGTTGGTGAGCAGTTCTTC
cdr3_aa: CSHAEVGEQFF
clone_size: .
j_call: TRBJ2-1
d_call: .
v_call: TRBV29-1

cdr3_nt: TGCAGCGTTGGCAGGGCAAGCAATCAGCCCCAGCATTTT
cdr3_aa: CSVGRASNQPQHF
clone_size: .
j_call: TRBJ1-5
d_call: .
v_call: TRBV29-1

cdr3_nt: TGTGCCAGTGCTAGCGGGGGAGGAACAGATACGCAGTATTTT
cdr3_aa: CASASGGGTDTQYF
clone_size: .
j_call: TRBJ2-3
d_call: TRBD2
v_call: TRBV7-3

cdr3_nt: TGTGCCAGCAGCTCCAAAGGACAGGCCTACGAGCAGTACTTC
cdr3_aa: CASSSKGQAYEQYF
clone_size: .
j_call: TRBJ2-7
d_call: TRBD1
v_call: TRBV7-9

cdr3_nt: TGTGCCAGCAGCCAACGGGACTTCTCCTACAATGAGCAGTTCTTC
cdr3_aa: CASSQRDFSYNEQFF
clone_size: .
j_call: TRBJ2-1
d_call: .
v_call: TRBV14

cdr3_nt: TGTGCCAGCAGCCCCGGACAGGGGCTACAAGAGACCCAGTACTTC
cdr3_aa: CASSPGQGLQETQYF
clone_size: .
j_call: TRBJ2-5
d_call: TRBD1
v_call: TRBV5-8

cdr3_nt: TGTGCCAGCTCACCCAGGACAGGGGCGGACATTCAGTACTTC
cdr3_aa: CASSPRTGADIQYF
clone_size: .
j_call: TRBJ2-4
d_call: TRBD1
v_call: TRBV18

cdr3_nt: TGTGCCAGCAGGCCCGGGACAGGGTTAGCTCCCCAGCATTTT
cdr3_aa: CASRPGTGLAPQHF
clone_size: few
j_call: TRBJ1-5
d_call: TRBD1
v_call: TRBV28

cdr3_nt: TGTGCCAGCAGCTTAGAGGGCGGGAGGGCCAATGAGCAGTTCTTC
cdr3_aa: CASSLEGGRANEQFF
clone_size: .
j_call: TRBJ2-1
d_call: TRBD2
v_call: TRBV7-2

cdr3_nt: TGTGCCAGCAGCCGGAAGGGACAGACGGCCGGGGAGCTGTTTTTT
cdr3_aa: CASSRKGQTAGELFF
clone_size: few
j_call: TRBJ2-2
d_call: TRBD1
v_call: TRBV14

cdr3_nt: TGTGCCAGCAGCTTACTAGAATTACACGAGCAGTACTTC
cdr3_aa: CASSLLELHEQYF
clone_size: few
j_call: TRBJ2-7
d_call: .
v_call: TRBV7-2

cdr3_nt: TGTGCCAGCAGTTTAGGAGGGGTCGGGAATGAGCAGTTCTTC
cdr3_aa: CASSLGGVGNEQFF
clone_size: .
j_call: TRBJ2-1
d_call: .
v_call: TRBV28

cdr3_nt: TGTGCCAGCAGCTTACCGACAGGACTTTATGGCTACACCTTC
cdr3_aa: CASSLPTGLYGYTF
clone_size: .
j_call: TRBJ1-2
d_call: .
v_call: TRBV7-9